The 2 T cell receptor beta chains in this list originate from one sample, sequenced in a study of CD8 T cells in ankylosing spondylitis. General observations from the study: The study identified a TCR beta motif of fewer than 10 highly homologous variants that appeared characteristic of ankylosing spondylitis blood.

TCRdb ran MiXCR on the 5' RACE reads and lists one entry per CDR3 protein. The table has 700,000 to 850,000 distinct CDR3 sequences, about an eighth seen once. Their target antigens are unknown. Sequencing was carried out using blood, either unsorted or a sorted T cell fraction (not recorded which). These receptor sequences come from a male donor with ankylosing spondylitis.

This clonotype was seen more than once but under ten times. The J gene is TRBJ2-7, the V gene TRBV27; 8 nucleotides align to TRBD2. This CDR3 spans 12 amino acids. The germline gives CDR1 MNHEY, CDR2 SMNVEV (reference sequence). Losses at the gene ends were 6 bases for V and 6 bases for J; bases not matched to a gene: 4. CDR3 sequence: CASSREGREQYF. Here the CDR3 DNA reads TGTGCCAGCAGCCGGGAGGGGCGCGAGCAGTACTTC.

This clonotype has more than one count but fewer than ten. The genes are TRBV6-2 or TRBV6-3 and TRBJ2-1; D might be TRBD2 (6 bases). V lost 6 bases to trimming and J lost 7 bases, with 16 bases between them. The length of the CDR3 is 14 residues. In germline, CDR1 is MNHEY, CDR2 SVGEGT. The CDR3 spells CASRFRDFINEQFF. Here the CDR3 DNA reads TGTGCCAGCAGATTCCGGGACTTTATAAATGAGCAGTTCTTC.